This TCR beta chain was recorded in a study of human T cells and chemical hapten exposure. Study-level background: TCR yield per sample varied, mainly due to pooled library volumes.

Extraction yielded total RNA from whole blood (unfractionated). As the library was built, unique molecular identifiers were attached to individual cDNA molecules. Original data processing: The median was around 100,000 TCRs per sample, ranging roughly 20,000 to 690,600. A single record per CDR3 protein comes from TCRdb applying MiXCR to the 5' RACE reads. The V and J calls shown here were made by TCRdb, not taken from the authors' results. Among roughly 120,000 distinct CDR3 sequences listed, 15% to 20% were seen once. Study-wide points: Sensitization with DPC brought no change to TCRs above 1 in 1000 in frequency.

Of note for this clonotype: Its antigen is as yet unknown.

V was clipped by 3 bases and J by 0 bases, with 12 bases between them. Germline V lookup: CDR1 SGHDN, CDR2 FVKESK. This CDR3 is 17 amino acids long. The J gene is TRBJ2-6, the V gene TRBV14; TRBD1 might be the D (5 bases). The sequence was obtained from a human donor in good health. Written as DNA, the CDR3 is TGTGCCAGCAGCCATCCAGGGCTGAGCTCTGGGGCCAACGTCCTGACTTTC. Its translation is CASSHPGLSSGANVLTF.